This T cell receptor (beta chain) was recovered during a study of prognosis after radiotherapy for stage I lung cancer. General study points: There were reportedly differences in TRBV and TRBJ gene usage between patients with and without metastases.

This clonotype was counted at least ten times. Its antigen remains unidentified. From genomic DNA, two-round multiplex PCR was used to amplify TCR beta CDR3. Each TRBV and TRBJ gene had its own primer in the first PCR round. TCRdb used MiXCR to reprocess the multiplex PCR reads, holding one entry per CDR3 protein. Counted here are about 36,000 distinct CDR3 sequences, less than 45% occurring once; the ten biggest clones make up over 15%. The material sequenced was PBMCs, taken before or after stereotactic body radiation therapy (not recorded which). The receptor's source is a donor of 50 years or more with non-small cell lung cancer.

The DNA for the CDR3 is TGCGCCAGCAGCCGCGACGCTAGCGGGGGGTCAGATACGCAGTATTTT. The encoded protein is CASSRDASGGSDTQYF. The chain recombines TRBV5-1 with TRBJ2-3; 11 bases fit TRBD2. CDR1 and CDR2 from the germline V gene are SGHRS and YFSETQ. The J segment lost 4 bases and the V segment lost 4 bases, leaving 8 bases of the junction unmatched. The CDR3 length is 16 residues. Filled out from reference TRBV5-1 and TRBJ2-3, the complete variable domain reads KAGVTQTPRYLIKTRGQQVTLSCSPISGHRSVSWYQQTPGQGLQFLFEYFSETQRNKGNFPGRFSGRQFSNSRSEMNVSTLELGDSALYLCASSRDASGGSDTQYFGPGTRLTVL.